This entry concerns a single TCR beta chain. Its antigen remains unknown. TCRdb processed the RT-PCR reads anew with MiXCR; each CDR3 protein has one entry. The sample records about 520,000 distinct CDR3 sequences, approximately 7.2% being singletons. These data belong to a study of response to subunit inactivated influenza vaccine. CDR1 and CDR2 (germline): DFQATT, SNEGSKA (reference sequence). The CDR3 spans 12 residues. V dropped 1 base and J dropped 6 bases, with 6 bases sitting between them. Notes on the study in general: The authors suggested that few new T cells are recruited per seasonal influenza vaccination.

This material consisted of PBMCs from blood, taken around 25 months after vaccination. The clonotype originates from a man between 45 and 75 years old who received an inactivated influenza vaccine. This chain connects TRBV20-1 to TRBJ2-2; D is unclear. The chain's CDR3 is CSARGPPGELFF. In nucleotides, the CDR3 is TGCAGTGCTAGAGGTCCCCCCGGGGAGCTGTTTTTT.